The 26 T cell receptor beta chains in this list originate from one sample, sequenced in a study of PD-1 blockade in classical Hodgkin lymphoma. Documented time point: cycle 4 day 1 (C4D1), after less than 7 weeks of nivolumab. Relapse was seen in all patients after autologous stem cell transplantation, and brentuximab vedotin exposure was variable. Researchers pulled CD8+ T cells out of thawed PBMCs using magnetic negative selection. Generated by immunoSEQ multiplex PCR, the TCRdb table keeps only in-frame clones and is missing some. The sample consists of almost 8,500 clones, about four fifths of them appearing once. The sequences come from CD8+ T cells from blood, collected before the fourth cycle of nivolumab. These receptors came from a human donor with classical Hodgkin lymphoma.

This clone is termed medium-sized. The V and J genes are TRBV6-1 and TRBJ1-5; D call uncertain. The germline V gene has CDR1 MNHNS and CDR2 SASEGT. There are 15 residues in the CDR3. V was clipped by 2 bases and J by 0 bases, with 8 bases between them. The CDR3 coding sequence is TGTGCCAGCAGTGAAAAGGTGGATAGCAATCAGCCCCAGCATTTT. This encodes CASSEKVDSNQPQHF.

The rearrangement links TRBV7-2 to TRBJ2-1; 9 positions agree with TRBD2. Trimming at V came to 3 bases and at J to 9 bases, leaving 9 bases not matched to a gene. This CDR3 spans 15 amino acids. Germline lookup yields CDR1 SGHTA and CDR2 FQGNSA. The CDR3, as DNA: TGTGCCAGCAGCTTCGGGAGGCGGGGGGGGACTGAGCAGTTCTTC. Protein: CASSFGRRGGTEQFF.

This chain uses TRBV29-1 with TRBJ2-1; TRBD1 matches 7 bases. The trim removed 5 bases at V and 8 bases at J, leaving 15 bases unmatched. CDR1 and CDR2 (germline): SQVTM, ANQGSEA. This CDR3 region has 15 residues. The chain's CDR3 is CSVMGAKQGGDEQFF. In DNA, the CDR3 is TGCAGCGTTATGGGGGCCAAACAAGGGGGCGATGAGCAGTTCTTC.

The J gene is TRBJ1-5, the V gene TRBV12-5; D remains unclear. V was pared by 10 bases and J by 8 bases, with 9 bases between. CDR1 and CDR2 from the germline V gene are LGHNT and FRNRAP. The CDR3 runs to 10 residues. The CDR3 bases are TGTGCTAATTCGACCGAGCCCCAGCATTTT. This translates into CANSTEPQHF.

J is TRBJ2-1 and V is TRBV7-8; D gene ambiguous. The ends were cut back, 5 bases at V and 7 bases at J, with 12 bases in the middle. Germline loops: CDR1 SGHVS, CDR2 FQNEAQ. The CDR3 has 13 residues. This CDR3 reads CASSPFAENEQFF. The CDR3 DNA reads TGTGCCAGCAGCCCTTTCGCCGAGAATGAGCAGTTCTTC. Combining the CDR3 with reference TRBV7-8 and TRBJ2-1 gives the whole variable domain GAGVSQSPRYKVAKRGQDVALRCDPISGHVSLFWYQQALGQGPEFLTYFQNEAQLDKSGLPSDRFFAERPEGSVSTLKIQRTQQEDSAVYLCASSPFAENEQFFGPGTRLTVL.

The chain carries TRBV5-4 and TRBJ1-3; 8 positions agree with TRBD1. V shed 4 bases and J 3 bases; nucleotides not matched to a gene: 3. The CDR3 covers 14 residues. Germline CDR1 SGHNT, CDR2 YYREEE (reference sequence). CDR3 coding DNA: TGTGCCAGCAGCGGCAGGGGGCTTGGAAACACCATATATTTT. Its protein product is CASSGRGLGNTIYF.

The chain combines TRBV7-9 with TRBJ1-1, with D hard to call. Trimming took off 4 bases at V and 0 bases at J, with 12 bases between the two ends. Germline CDR1 reads SEHNR; CDR2 reads FQNEAQ (reference sequence). CDR3 length equals 15 residues. This chain's CDR3 is CASSSPPVVNTEAFF. Written as DNA, the CDR3 is TGTGCCAGCAGCTCGCCCCCAGTGGTGAACACTGAAGCTTTCTTT.

The V and J genes are TRBV15 and TRBJ1-1; no firm D call. The CDR3 runs 13 residues. V dropped 1 base and J dropped 3 bases, with 6 bases sitting between them. Germline-derived CDR1 and CDR2 are LNHNV and YYDKDF (reference sequence). The CDR3, as DNA: TGTGCCACCAGCAGAGGTATCCACACTGAAGCTTTCTTT. As protein: CATSRGIHTEAFF.

This chain uses TRBV30 with TRBJ2-1; D gene uncertain. Deletions cut 2 bases from V and 2 bases from J, with 10 bases between. Germline CDR1 is GTSNPN and CDR2 is SVGIG (reference sequence). The CDR3 spans 14 residues. CDR3 bases: TGTGCCTGGAGTAACAGTGGCCCCTACAATGAGCAGTTCTTC. Amino acids: CAWSNSGPYNEQFF.

The J gene is TRBJ1-2, the V gene TRBV7-8; D is unresolved. CDR3 length: 12 amino acids. Trimming removed 4 bases from V and 3 bases from J, with 6 bases in between. Looked up from germline, CDR1 is SGHVS and CDR2 is FQNEAQ. The CDR3: CASSSRDYGYTF. In nucleotides, the CDR3 is TGTGCCAGCAGCTCACGGGACTATGGCTACACCTTC.

CDR3 loop: CASSFRGRTGEQYF. CDR3 nucleotides: TGCGCCAGCAGCTTCAGGGGGCGGACGGGCGAGCAGTACTTC. The V gene is TRBV5-1, the J gene TRBJ2-7, with 8 nucleotides matching TRBD1. Unmatched junction bases numbered 7, after V lost 2 bases and J lost 6 bases. The CDR3 has 14 amino acids. The germline gives CDR1 SGHRS, CDR2 YFSETQ.

The chain joins TRBV7-8 to TRBJ1-4; D uncertain. The CDR3 length is 12 residues. The V end was cut by 1 base, the J end by 7 bases, with 4 bases between. CDR1 is SGHVS and CDR2 is FQNEAQ in the germline V gene. CDR3 sequence (DNA): TGTGCCAGCAGCTTAGGCGGTGAAAAACTGTTTTTT. This gives the protein CASSLGGEKLFF. Filled out from reference TRBV7-8 and TRBJ1-4, the complete variable domain reads GAGVSQSPRYKVAKRGQDVALRCDPISGHVSLFWYQQALGQGPEFLTYFQNEAQLDKSGLPSDRFFAERPEGSVSTLKIQRTQQEDSAVYLCASSLGGEKLFFGSGTQLSVL.

The chain employs TRBV7-9 and TRBJ1-1, with D unclear. CDR3 length: 14 amino acids. CDR1 and CDR2 (germline): SEHNR, FQNEAQ (reference sequence). Trimming stripped 1 base from V and 2 bases from J, with 8 bases between. CDR3 nucleotide sequence: TGTGCCAGCAGCTTAGACCTCCAAAACACTGAAGCTTTCTTT. Translating it yields CASSLDLQNTEAFF.

V and J are TRBV2 and TRBJ2-5, with 8 positions matching TRBD1. V lost 3 bases to trimming and J lost 4 bases; unmatched junction nucleotides: 7. The CDR3 has 15 residues. CDR1 and CDR2 from the germline V gene are SNHLY and FYNNEI. The CDR3 DNA sequence: TGTGCCAGCAGTGACTCGGACAGGGTGGGAGAGACCCAGTACTTC. Encoded protein: CASSDSDRVGETQYF.

The V call is TRBV30, the J call TRBJ2-7; 11 bases align to TRBD2. V shed 8 bases, J shed 4 bases, and the junction held 7 bases outside the gene matches. The CDR3 covers 13 residues. Germline CDR1 and CDR2: GTSNPN and SVGIG (reference sequence). This CDR3 is CALSGGARYEQYF. CDR3 nucleotide sequence: TGTGCCCTTAGCGGGGGGGCGCGGTACGAGCAGTACTTC.

CDR3 DNA: TGTGCCTGGAGTGCCCAGGGGAAACAGCCCCAGCATTTT. Translated: CAWSAQGKQPQHF. The chain uses TRBV30 and TRBJ1-5, with D possibly TRBD1 on 6 matching bases. CDR1 is GTSNPN and CDR2 is SVGIG in the germline V gene (reference sequence). The CDR3 length is 13 residues. V dropped 1 base and J dropped 7 bases, with 11 bases sitting between them.

The chain uses TRBV10-2 and TRBJ1-2; D is unclear. Germline CDR1 and CDR2: WSHSY and SAAADI. This CDR3 has 14 amino acids. Trimming left V 2 bases short and J 4 bases short, with 11 bases between. The CDR3 bases are TGCGCCAGCAGTGAGCGCGACGGACTCTATGGCTACACCTTC. It codes for CASSERDGLYGYTF.

The CDR3 spells CASSIESNREWRGYTF. The CDR3 DNA follows: TGTGCCAGTAGTATAGAATCGAACAGGGAATGGCGTGGCTACACCTTC. The gene calls are TRBV19 and TRBJ1-2; possibly TRBD1 for D (6 bases). V was clipped by 0 bases and J by 7 bases, with 18 bases between them. Germline CDR1 reads LNHDA; CDR2 reads SQIVND (reference sequence). The CDR3 runs 16 residues.

This chain connects TRBV2 to TRBJ2-7; D is perhaps TRBD1 (6 bases). There are 13 residues in the CDR3. V was trimmed by 8 bases and J by 4 bases, leaving 15 bases between them. CDR1 and CDR2 from the germline V gene are SNHLY and FYNNEI. CDR3 DNA: TGTGCCAGCGTATGGGGGACACAATACGAGCAGTACTTC. It encodes CASVWGTQYEQYF.

V is TRBV7-2 and J is TRBJ2-6, with D unresolved. Germline V gene data show CDR1 as SGHTA and CDR2 as FQGNSA. Trimming pared 3 bases from V and 0 bases from J, leaving 6 bases between. The CDR3 spans 15 residues. CDR3 sequence reads: CASSLGRSGANVLTF. The CDR3 nucleotides read TGTGCCAGCAGCTTGGGCCGCTCTGGGGCCAACGTCCTGACTTTC. Drawing the rest from reference TRBV7-2 and TRBJ2-6, the complete variable domain is GAGVSQSPSNKVTEKGKDVELRCDPISGHTALYWYRQSLGQGLEFLIYFQGNSAPDKSGLPSDRFSAERTGGSVSTLTIQRTQQEDSAVYLCASSLGRSGANVLTFGAGSRLTVL.

The gene calls are TRBV28 and TRBJ2-7; TRBD1 is a possible D gene (6 bases). Germline-derived CDR1 and CDR2 are MDHEN and SYDVKM. The length of the CDR3 is 12 residues. Trimming shortened V by 2 bases and J by 7 bases, and 9 bases separated the two germline ends. The CDR3 DNA is TGTGCCAGCAGTTTAGGGGGCAGGGAGCAGTACTTC. It yields the protein CASSLGGREQYF.

J is TRBJ2-7 and V is TRBV19; D is possibly TRBD1 or TRBD2 (6 bases each). The CDR3 covers 13 residues. The V gene's germline CDR1 is LNHDA and CDR2 SQIVND (reference sequence). With 3 bases removed from V and 5 bases from J, the gap between germline ends came to 11 bases. CDR3 sequence: CASSITGGNEQYF. The CDR3 DNA reads as TGTGCCAGTAGTATTACCGGGGGCAACGAGCAGTACTTC.

This sequence joins TRBV6-1 and TRBJ2-3, with unresolved D. This CDR3 contains 15 residues. Between the trimmed V and J ends, which lost 2 bases and 0 bases, there was a span of 9 bases. From germline, CDR1 is MNHNS and CDR2 SASEGT. CDR3 region: CASSEWAGSTDTQYF. The CDR3, as DNA: TGTGCCAGCAGTGAATGGGCCGGTAGCACAGATACGCAGTATTTT.

V gene TRBV2 combines with J gene TRBJ2-7; D uncertain. From germline, CDR1 is SNHLY and CDR2 FYNNEI. Trimming cost V 3 bases and J 5 bases, with 17 bases left between them. The CDR3 spans 15 residues. CDR3 loop: CASSEVRGPMDEQYF. CDR3 DNA sequence: TGTGCCAGCAGTGAGGTGAGAGGTCCAATGGACGAGCAGTACTTC. Looking up the rest from reference TRBV2 and TRBJ2-7 gives the full variable domain: EPEVTQTPSHQVTQMGQEVILRCVPISNHLYFYWYRQILGQKVEFLVSFYNNEISEKSEIFDDQFSVERPDGSNFTLKIRSTKLEDSAMYFCASSEVRGPMDEQYFGPGTRLTVT.

V usage is TRBV27 and J usage is TRBJ1-5; no firm D call. The CDR3 has 14 residues. V dropped 8 bases and J dropped 0 bases, with 11 bases sitting between them. The germline gives CDR1 MNHEY, CDR2 SMNVEV (reference sequence). CDR3 sequence: CASGVDYSNQPQHF. CDR3 DNA sequence: TGTGCCAGCGGCGTAGATTATAGCAATCAGCCCCAGCATTTT.

This rearrangement joins TRBV5-6 to TRBJ1-1; a weak D match, TRBD1 (6 bases). Trimming removed 0 bases from V and 4 bases from J, with 7 bases in between. Germline values: CDR1 SGHDT, CDR2 YYEEEE. This CDR3 spans 13 amino acids. The DNA of the CDR3 is TGTGCCAGCAGCTTGGCGGGGGCCACTGAAGCTTTCTTT. Translating gives CASSLAGATEAFF.